Below, 14 T cell receptor beta chains from the same sample are listed, as sequenced in a study of cytomegalovirus exposure and HLA in healthy donors. The PCR made use of 60 Vbeta and 13 Jbeta primers. Method: immunoSEQ multiplex PCR; TCRdb's copy keeps in-frame clones and lacks some. The table has roughly 200,000 clones, around 80% seen once. The sequencing input was PBMCs. The receptors originated from a woman aged 55-75 years in good health and CMV-seropositive.

This clone showed up just a few times. This chain connects TRBV6-4 to TRBJ2-7, with 9 bases identical to TRBD2. The germline CDR1 and CDR2 sequences are MRHNA and SNTAGT. This CDR3 is 18 amino acids long. V dropped 6 bases and J dropped 1; count of bases not matched to a gene: 16. CDR3 nucleotide sequence: TGTGCCAGCAGGGGGGACGTACAGGTAGCGGGAGTTTCCTACGAGCAGTACTTC. Protein sequence: CASRGDVQVAGVSYEQYF.

This chain links TRBV5-1 with TRBJ1-2, with TRBD1 identical over 9 bases. The V gene end was trimmed by 2 bases and the J gene end by 7 bases; junction bases not matched to a gene: 6. The germline V gene has CDR1 SGHRS and CDR2 YFSETQ. The CDR3 extends over 14 amino acids. This CDR3 is CASSFGDRVGGYTF. CDR3 DNA sequence: TGCGCCAGCAGCTTTGGGGACAGGGTTGGTGGCTACACCTTC.

This sequence joins TRBV5-1 and TRBJ2-1; possible D gene TRBD1, 7 bases. This CDR3 is built from 14 residues. Germline CDR1 SGHRS, CDR2 YFSETQ. The ends were cut back, 7 bases at V and 6 bases at J, with 17 bases in the middle. Here the CDR3 reads CASQRTGGGNEQFF. DNA of the CDR3: TGCGCCAGCCAGAGGACAGGAGGGGGCAATGAGCAGTTCTTC.

This chain uses TRBV30 with TRBJ2-5; the match to TRBD1 covers 8 bases. Germline values: CDR1 GTSNPN, CDR2 SVGIG (reference sequence). The CDR3 runs to 13 residues. V shed 5 bases and J 1 base; nucleotides not matched to a gene: 3. The CDR3 region is CAWGTGTQETQYF. In DNA form, the CDR3 reads TGTGCCTGGGGGACAGGCACCCAAGAGACCCAGTACTTC.

The chain is built from TRBV6-5 and TRBJ1-1; D possibly corresponds to TRBD1 (6 bases). The V gene lost 0 bases and the J gene lost 6 bases, with 11 bases spanning the gap. Germline values: CDR1 MNHEY, CDR2 SVGAGI. The CDR3 sequence is 14 residues long. The CDR3 DNA reads as TGTGCCAGCAGTTACTCGAGGGGGACCGCTGAAGCTTTCTTT. Its translation: CASSYSRGTAEAFF.

This clone was seen only a few times. J is TRBJ2-3 and V is TRBV5-1, with a tentative D call TRBD2 (5 bases). Germline V lookup: CDR1 SGHRS, CDR2 YFSETQ. The ends were cut back, 4 bases at V and 1 base at J, with 10 bases in the middle. The CDR3 is 14 amino acids. Here the CDR3 DNA reads TGCGCCAGCAGCCTCTACGGGGGCACAGATACGCAGTATTTT. Amino acid sequence: CASSLYGGTDTQYF.

This rearrangement joins TRBV14 to TRBJ1-2, with D possibly matching TRBD1 (6 bases). This CDR3 has 14 amino acids. Germline values: CDR1 SGHDN, CDR2 FVKESK. The V and J ends lost 4 bases and 2 bases respectively, with 11 bases between them. CDR3 residues: CASSRTVANYGYTF. The CDR3, as DNA: TGTGCCAGCAGCCGGACAGTAGCGAACTATGGCTACACCTTC.

The sample holds a few counts of this clone. The chain links TRBV10-3 to TRBJ1-2, with 9 bases aligning to TRBD1. V was clipped by 10 bases and J by 7 bases; unmatched bases: 16. The CDR3 is made up of 15 amino acids. CDR1 and CDR2 from the germline V gene are ENHRY and SYGVKD. The CDR3 here is CATGDRVQPGSGYTF. Here the CDR3 DNA reads TGTGCCACCGGGGACAGGGTTCAGCCTGGTAGTGGCTACACCTTC.

This clone was seen a single time. The CDR3 DNA is TGTGCCAGCAGCTTAGCTGGAGGGAGGGCAGATACGCAGTATTTT. It specifies CASSLAGGRADTQYF. This chain joins TRBV7-2 and TRBJ2-3; 7 bases are shared with TRBD2. The CDR3 has 15 amino acids. The V segment lost 0 bases and the J segment 4 bases; nucleotides outside the gene matches: 4. Per germline, CDR1 SGHTA and CDR2 FQGNSA.

The CDR3 sequence: CASSLTSGRELFF. CDR3 DNA: TGTGCCAGCAGCTTAACTAGCGGAAGGGAGCTGTTTTTT. The chain uses TRBV7-3 and TRBJ2-2; D is perhaps TRBD2 (6 bases). Trimming took off 0 bases at V and 9 bases at J, with 8 bases between the two ends. The germline V gene has CDR1 SGHTA and CDR2 FQGTGA. The CDR3 has 13 amino acids.

The rearrangement joins TRBV5-3 to TRBJ2-1, with 13 bases fitting TRBD2. TRBV5-3 qualifies as an ORF whose function is uncertain. The J segment lost 0 bases and the V segment lost 6 bases, leaving 18 bases of the junction unmatched. The CDR3 has 21 residues. The chain's CDR3 is CARITCWTSGSFRSSYNEQFF. In DNA form, the CDR3 reads TGTGCCAGAATCACCTGTTGGACTAGCGGGAGTTTCCGAAGCTCCTACAATGAGCAGTTCTTC.

The chain combines TRBV5-5 with TRBJ1-2; 9 nucleotides align to TRBD1. Trimming removed 6 bases from V and 4 bases from J; junction bases left unmatched: 10. There are 15 residues in the CDR3. CDR1 is SGHKS and CDR2 is YYEKEE in the germline V gene (reference sequence). CDR3 protein: CASIPPGQGSYGYTF. The CDR3 DNA reads as TGTGCCAGCATCCCCCCGGGACAGGGTAGCTATGGCTACACCTTC.

This clone was detected only a few times. CDR3 nucleotides: TGTGCCAGCAGCTTACTAGGCGGGGGCGCGGTCAACGAGCAGTACTTC. Translated: CASSLLGGGAVNEQYF. The chain joins TRBV7-9 to TRBJ2-7, with a weak D call TRBD2 (7 bases). The CDR3 is 16 amino acids. Germline loops: CDR1 SEHNR, CDR2 FQNEAQ (reference sequence). V lost 2 bases and J lost 5, with 19 bases in between.

V and J are TRBV19 and TRBJ1-4, with D perhaps matching TRBD1 (6 bases). V was cut by 4 bases and J by 7 bases, with 13 bases left in between. CDR3 size: 14 residues. In germline, CDR1 is LNHDA, CDR2 SQIVND (reference sequence). Here the CDR3 reads CASSTSGVSEKLFF. For the CDR3, the DNA is TGTGCCAGTAGTACCTCAGGGGTTTCTGAAAAACTGTTTTTT.